The 30 T cell receptor beta chains in this list originate from one sample, sequenced in a study of blood T cells in healthy people across ages. PCR was performed a second time for about 6 to 11 cycles using a sample-barcoded 5' primer and a J-beta primer mix. TCRdb reprocessed the 5' RACE reads with MiXCR, giving one entry per CDR3 protein. The top ten clones hold roughly 13% of a sample with about 620,000 distinct CDR3 sequences, 52% of them seen once. Sequenced sample: blood. All receptors derive from an elderly woman in good health.

V and J are TRBV12-3 or TRBV12-4 and TRBJ2-4; no definite D call. The CDR3 spans 14 residues. V gave up 5 bases and J gave up 8 bases, with 16 bases separating them. This chain's CDR3 is CASSAVGPSDIQYF. The DNA of the CDR3 is TGTGCCAGCAGTGCGGTCGGCCCGTCGGACATTCAGTACTTC.

The chain couples TRBV3-1 to TRBJ2-4, with 11 bases matching TRBD2. The CDR3 runs 16 residues. Germline CDR1 LGHDT, CDR2 YNNKEL (reference sequence). The V and J ends lost 3 bases and 8 bases, in that order; junction bases with no gene match: 9. The CDR3 nucleotides read TGTGCCAGCAGCCACCCCAGACTAGCGGGGAGAGACATTCAGTACTTC. It codes for CASSHPRLAGRDIQYF.

The chain has TRBV27 and TRBJ2-5, with 7 bases identical to TRBD1. Germline trimming cut 2 bases from V and 11 bases from J; bases unmatched to any gene: 14. Germline V gene sequence: CDR1 MNHEY, CDR2 SMNVEV (reference sequence). The CDR3 has 15 amino acids. The CDR3 nucleotides read TGTGCCAGCAGTTTACGAACAGGCGGCCAGGGGGAGCAGTACTTC. Amino acids: CASSLRTGGQGEQYF.

Many counts were recorded for this clonotype. The V gene is TRBV28, the J gene TRBJ2-3, with 8 bases fitting TRBD1. V shed 7 bases, J shed 2 bases, and the junction held 5 bases outside the gene matches. The CDR3 has 14 residues. Germline loops: CDR1 MDHEN, CDR2 SYDVKM. The CDR3 is CASKRTGSTDTQYF. The CDR3 nucleotides read TGTGCCAGCAAACGGACAGGGTCCACAGATACGCAGTATTTT.

This clonotype was recorded only once. The gene calls are TRBV6-1 and TRBJ2-6, with TRBD1 matching 9 bases. The CDR3 runs 18 residues. The germline V gene encodes CDR1 MNHNS and CDR2 SASEGT. Trimming took 7 bases from V and 3 from J; bases not matched to a gene: 13. For the CDR3, the DNA is TGTGCCAGCAAAACGGCTACAGGGGGCACGCGTGGGGCCAACGTCCTGACTTTC. This sequence encodes CASKTATGGTRGANVLTF.

Points on this clonotype: Germline is not matched at one junction end, which may reflect a read error. The V gene is TRBV20-1, the J gene TRBJ1-6, with 7 bases that match TRBD1. The CDR3 totals 15 residues. Germline lookup yields CDR1 DFQATT and CDR2 SNEGSKA (reference sequence). The CDR3 DNA reads as TGCAGTGCAGCCGACAGGGCCCGTGGTAATTCACCCCCCCACTTT. Translation gives CSAADRARGNSPPHF.

This rearrangement joins TRBV3-1 to TRBJ1-5; D is unresolved. This CDR3 region has 14 residues. Between the trimmed V and J ends, which lost 0 bases and 5 bases, there was a span of 8 bases. CDR1 is LGHDT and CDR2 is YNNKEL in the germline V gene (reference sequence). The DNA of the CDR3 is TGTGCCAGCAGCCAAGACCTATCGGATCAGCCCCAGCATTTT. Translated, it gives CASSQDLSDQPQHF.

The chain has TRBV4-1 and TRBJ2-6; D gene ambiguous. V was cut by 2 bases and J by 1 base, with 6 bases left in between. Germline V gene lookup returns CDR1 MGHRA and CDR2 YSYEKL. The CDR3 spans 15 residues. CDR3 sequence: CASSQLPSGANVLTF. CDR3 DNA: TGCGCCAGCAGCCAATTACCTTCTGGGGCCAACGTCCTGACTTTC.

The chain has TRBV7-3 and TRBJ2-5; TRBD2 agrees at 8 bases. The V segment lost 5 bases and the J segment 3 bases; nucleotides outside the gene matches: 8. The CDR3 runs to 15 residues. Germline V gene data show CDR1 as SGHTA and CDR2 as FQGTGA. The CDR3 reads CASSPLAGGKETQYF. For the CDR3, the DNA is TGTGCCAGCAGCCCCTTGGCGGGAGGAAAAGAGACCCAGTACTTC.

This clonotype was seen more than once but under ten times. The chain is built from TRBV4-3 and TRBJ2-4; D gene ambiguous. Per the germline V gene, CDR1 is LGHNA and CDR2 is YSLEER. The CDR3 totals 15 residues. Trimming removed 1 base from V and 0 bases from J, with 7 bases in between. Written as DNA, the CDR3 is TGCGCCAGCAGCCAAGGGTCACTAGCCAAAAACATTCAGTACTTC. Protein product: CASSQGSLAKNIQYF.

This clonotype was seen repeatedly, ten times or more. The chain couples TRBV20-1 to TRBJ2-3; 9 bases agree with TRBD2. Germline V gene data show CDR1 as DFQATT and CDR2 as SNEGSKA (reference sequence). This CDR3 has 15 residues. Trimming removed 5 bases from V and 0 bases from J; junction bases left unmatched: 6. In DNA, the CDR3 is TGCAGTGCTGGGAGACTAGCGGATAGCACAGATACGCAGTATTTT. It yields the protein CSAGRLADSTDTQYF.

This chain joins TRBV20-1 and TRBJ1-4; D might be TRBD1 (5 bases). The CDR3 totals 14 residues. With 5 bases removed from V and 6 bases from J, the gap between germline ends came to 16 bases. Germline V gives CDR1 DFQATT, CDR2 SNEGSKA (reference sequence). CDR3 sequence reads: CSAGTTRGDEKLFF. The CDR3 nucleotides read TGCAGTGCTGGGACGACCCGGGGGGATGAAAAACTGTTTTTT.

The chain couples TRBV12-3 or TRBV12-4 to TRBJ2-2, with D unresolved. Trimming removed 5 bases from V and 4 bases from J, with 8 bases in between. This CDR3 spans 13 amino acids. In DNA form, the CDR3 reads TGTGCCAGCAGTGTAACCCCCACCGGGGAGCTGTTTTTT. Amino acids: CASSVTPTGELFF.

Note on this clonotype: This may stem from a read error, because a much larger clone lies one nucleotide away. The chain links TRBV3-1 to TRBJ2-7; weak D call: TRBD1 (6 bases). Germline-derived CDR1 and CDR2 are LGHDT and YNNKEL (reference sequence). This CDR3 region has 15 residues. The germline V and J ends were trimmed by 4 bases and 7 bases, with 20 bases remaining between them. In DNA, the CDR3 is TGTGCCAGCAGCCTAGAACCGGACAGTTACAATGAGCAGTACTTC. Translating it yields CASSLEPDSYNEQYF.

This clonotype has just a few counts. This chain joins TRBV7-9 and TRBJ1-5; tentatively, D is TRBD1 (5 bases). Germline CDR1 reads SEHNR; CDR2 reads FQNEAQ (reference sequence). V was cut by 2 bases and J by 5 bases, with 10 bases left in between. The CDR3 runs to 14 residues. The CDR3: CASSLPGTDQPQHF. Here the CDR3 DNA reads TGTGCCAGCAGCTTACCAGGGACCGATCAGCCCCAGCATTTT.

This clonotype was seen ten or more times. The rearrangement joins TRBV12-3 or TRBV12-4 to TRBJ2-7; D gene uncertain. The length of the CDR3 is 11 residues. The V end was cut by 3 bases, the J end by 5 bases, with 5 bases between. The CDR3 DNA sequence: TGTGCCAGCAGTTTGGGGAACGAGCAGTACTTC. Amino acids: CASSLGNEQYF.

This clonotype was observed at least ten times. The chain couples TRBV20-1 to TRBJ2-4; 13 bases match TRBD2. Losses at the gene ends were 4 bases for V and 2 bases for J; bases not matched to a gene: 5. Germline loops: CDR1 DFQATT, CDR2 SNEGSKA (reference sequence). The CDR3 has 16 residues. The CDR3 here is CSAKGLAGSSKNIQYF. The CDR3 DNA follows: TGCAGTGCTAAGGGACTAGCGGGATCTTCCAAAAACATTCAGTACTTC.

V gene TRBV10-3 combines with J gene TRBJ1-6; 10 bases match TRBD1. The CDR3 loop spans 20 amino acids. Germline CDR1 and CDR2: ENHRY and SYGVKD. The J segment lost 10 bases and the V segment lost 3 bases, leaving 21 bases of the junction unmatched. The CDR3 reads CAISDSLRTQWDRGGSPLHF. CDR3 in DNA: TGTGCCATCAGTGACTCGCTCAGGACCCAATGGGACAGGGGTGGATCACCCCTCCACTTT.

At least ten counts were recorded for this clonotype. The chain employs TRBV7-9 and TRBJ2-1, with a possible D match to TRBD1 (5 bases). This CDR3 has 14 residues. Germline V gene data show CDR1 as SEHNR and CDR2 as FQNEAQ (reference sequence). V was clipped by 4 bases and J by 3 bases, with 10 bases between them. CDR3 residues: CASSSDSFYNEQFF. The CDR3 DNA reads as TGTGCCAGCAGCTCTGACAGTTTCTACAATGAGCAGTTCTTC.

The chain combines TRBV7-3 with TRBJ2-5; unclear D gene. CDR3 size: 13 residues. The germline V and J ends were trimmed by 4 bases and 2 bases, with 8 bases remaining between them. Germline loops: CDR1 SGHTA, CDR2 FQGTGA. The DNA of the CDR3 is TGTGCCAGCAGCTGGTTGTCTCAAGAGACCCAGTACTTC. Translating it yields CASSWLSQETQYF.

This clonotype appeared a few times. V is TRBV5-1 and J is TRBJ2-7; D tentatively fits TRBD1 or TRBD2 (5 bases each). The length of the CDR3 is 15 residues. V lost 3 bases and J lost 5, with 18 bases in between. Germline assignment: CDR1 SGHRS and CDR2 YFSETQ. The CDR3 bases are TGCGCCAGCAGCTCCGCCGGGGCCGTAGTCGACGAGCAGTACTTC. It specifies CASSSAGAVVDEQYF.

Comment on this clonotype: Possible read error: a much larger clone is one base away. V is TRBV11-2 and J is TRBJ2-5; 15 bases match TRBD2. The CDR3 totals 15 residues. V shed 5 bases, J shed 11 bases, and the junction held 9 bases outside the gene matches. The germline CDR1 and CDR2 sequences are SGHAT and FQNNGV. This CDR3 reads CASSRTSGGAAEQYF. CDR3 bases: TGTGCCAGCAGCCGGACTAGCGGGGGGGCAGCTGAGCAGTACTTC. The complete variable domain, with remaining parts taken from reference TRBV11-2 and TRBJ2-5, reads EAGVAQSPRYKIIEKRQSVAFWCNPISGHATLYWYQQILGQGPKLLIQFQNNGVVDDSQLPKDRFSAERLKGVDSTLKIQPAKLEDSAVYLCASSRTSGGAAEQYFGPGTRLLVL.

V and J are TRBV5-1 and TRBJ2-1; 14 bases map to TRBD2. V lost 7 bases to trimming and J lost 2 bases; unmatched junction nucleotides: 2. Germline V gene data show CDR1 as SGHRS and CDR2 as YFSETQ. CDR3 length: 15 amino acids. DNA of the CDR3: TGCGCCAGCCGGACTAGCGGGGGGCCCTACAATGAGCAGTTCTTC. Translated: CASRTSGGPYNEQFF.

Only a few counts were recorded for this clonotype. J is TRBJ2-1 and V is TRBV7-2; D may be TRBD2 (6 bases). V lost 5 bases and J lost 4, with 15 bases in between. CDR3 size: 15 residues. Germline lookup yields CDR1 SGHTA and CDR2 FQGNSA. The CDR3 sequence: CASSPPGAGYNEQFF. The CDR3 region has the DNA TGTGCCAGCAGCCCTCCAGGCGCGGGGTACAATGAGCAGTTCTTC.

As to this clonotype: The junction does not match germline at one end; this may be a read error. The rearrangement uses TRBV6-2 or TRBV6-3 and TRBJ2-5; TRBD2 agrees at 7 bases. The CDR3 runs 16 residues. Germline V gene data show CDR1 as MNHEY and CDR2 as SVGEGT. The DNA of the CDR3 is TGTGCCAGCAGTCCGATTCGGACTAGGATAATGGAGACCCTGTACTTC. This encodes CASSPIRTRIMETLYF.

Of note for this clonotype: This may stem from a read error, because a much larger clone lies one nucleotide away. The V and J genes are TRBV20-1 and TRBJ2-7; the D gene is possibly TRBD2 (5 bases). Trimming removed 5 bases from V and 0 bases from J, with 14 bases in between. CDR1 DFQATT and CDR2 SNEGSKA come from the germline V gene (reference sequence). The CDR3 length is 14 residues. For the CDR3, the DNA is TGCAGTGCTGGGCGGGCCCCGAGCTCCTACGAGCAGTACTTC. Its translation: CSAGRAPSSYEQYF.

This clonotype was found many times. Here the CDR3 reads CASSQGDGGDTQYF. The CDR3 bases are TGTGCCAGCAGCCAAGGAGACGGAGGAGATACGCAGTATTTT. The gene calls are TRBV4-2 and TRBJ2-3; perhaps TRBD2 as D (5 bases). This CDR3 has 14 residues. V was trimmed by 1 base and J by 5 bases, leaving 10 bases between them. Germline CDR1 and CDR2: LGHNA and YNFKEQ.

The rearrangement uses TRBV6-5 and TRBJ2-5; D is ambiguous. The CDR3 loop spans 14 amino acids. Trimming stripped 6 bases from V and 11 bases from J, with 22 bases between. CDR1 and CDR2 from the germline V gene are MNHEY and SVGAGI. This chain's CDR3 is CASRAGESYNEQYF. The DNA of the CDR3 is TGTGCCAGCAGAGCCGGTGAGTCCTACAATGAGCAGTACTTC.

This chain uses TRBV6-2 or TRBV6-3 with TRBJ2-5; D not resolved. The germline V gene has CDR1 MNHEY and CDR2 SVGEGT. V was pared by 2 bases and J by 2 bases, with 6 bases between. The CDR3 has 13 residues. The CDR3 nucleotides are TGTGCCAGCAGTTACCCTCAACAAGAGACCCAGTACTTC. Translated: CASSYPQQETQYF.

This clonotype was found a few times. The J gene is TRBJ2-3, the V gene TRBV5-1, with 7 bases fitting TRBD2. CDR3 length: 14 residues. V lost 9 bases to trimming and J lost 1 base; unmatched junction nucleotides: 8. Germline CDR1 reads SGHRS; CDR2 reads YFSETQ. The CDR3 bases are TGCGCCACCACGGGGACTACCGGCACAGATACGCAGTATTTT. Amino acids: CATTGTTGTDTQYF.